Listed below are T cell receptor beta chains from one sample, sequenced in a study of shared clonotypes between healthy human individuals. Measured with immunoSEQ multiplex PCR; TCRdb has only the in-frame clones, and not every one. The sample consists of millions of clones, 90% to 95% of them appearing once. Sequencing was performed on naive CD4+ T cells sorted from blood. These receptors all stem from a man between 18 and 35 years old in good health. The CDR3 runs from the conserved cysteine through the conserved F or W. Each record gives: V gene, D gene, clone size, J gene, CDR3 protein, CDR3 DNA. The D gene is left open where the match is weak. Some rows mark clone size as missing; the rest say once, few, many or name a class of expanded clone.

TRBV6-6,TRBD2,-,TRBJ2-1,CASSYREGINEQFF,TGTGCCAGCAGTTACCGGGAGGGGATCAATGAGCAGTTCTTC
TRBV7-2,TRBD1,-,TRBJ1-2,CASSFMGIGQGIGYTF,TGTGCCAGCAGCTTTATGGGGATAGGACAGGGAATAGGCTACACCTTC
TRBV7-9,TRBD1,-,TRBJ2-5,CASSLAWDRGKETQYF,TGTGCCAGCAGCTTAGCATGGGACAGGGGTAAAGAGACCCAGTACTTC
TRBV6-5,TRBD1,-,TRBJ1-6,CASRAGTGSNSPLHF,TGTGCCAGCAGGGCCGGGACAGGGAGTAATTCACCCCTCCACTTT
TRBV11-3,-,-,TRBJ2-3,CASSLDSDTQYF,TGTGCCAGCAGCTTAGATTCAGATACGCAGTATTTT
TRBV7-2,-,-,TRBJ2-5,CASSLGGVTSETQYF,TGTGCCAGCAGCTTAGGGGGCGTAACTTCGGAGACCCAGTACTTC
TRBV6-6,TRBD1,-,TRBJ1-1,CASSYRGPEAFF,TGTGCCAGCAGCTACAGGGGACCTGAAGCTTTCTTT
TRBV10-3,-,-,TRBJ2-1,CAISVVPGLYNEQFF,TGTGCCATCAGTGTTGTACCGGGACTGTACAATGAGCAGTTCTTC
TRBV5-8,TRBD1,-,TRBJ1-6,CASSLPLTGSSYNSPLHF,TGTGCCAGCAGCCTACCTTTGACAGGGAGCTCCTATAATTCACCCCTCCACTTT
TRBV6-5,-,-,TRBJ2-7,CASAPAGRDEQYF,TGTGCCAGTGCCCCCGCGGGTCGGGACGAGCAGTACTTC
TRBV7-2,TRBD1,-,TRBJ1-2,CASSLVGTGYGYTF,TGTGCCAGCAGCTTAGTAGGGACAGGGTATGGCTACACCTTC
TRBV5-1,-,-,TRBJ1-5,CASSPGPDQPQHF,TGCGCCAGCAGCCCAGGTCCCGATCAGCCCCAGCATTTT
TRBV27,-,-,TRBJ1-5,CASSLAGKEDQPQHF,TGTGCCAGCAGTTTAGCGGGTAAGGAGGATCAGCCCCAGCATTTT
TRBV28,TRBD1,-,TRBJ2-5,CASSLLDRGGQTQYF,TGTGCCAGCAGTTTGTTGGACAGGGGGGGACAGACCCAGTACTTC
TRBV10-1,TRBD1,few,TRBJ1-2,CASSEGTGYNYTF,TGCGCCAGCAGTGAGGGGACAGGGTACAACTACACCTTC
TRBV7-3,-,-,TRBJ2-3,CASSPKGGGTDTQYF,TGTGCCAGCAGCCCGAAGGGGGGTGGTACAGATACGCAGTATTTT
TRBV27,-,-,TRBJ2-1,CASSFGGGRSTGGEQFF,TGTGCCAGCAGTTTCGGAGGGGGGCGCTCCACCGGTGGTGAGCAGTTCTTC
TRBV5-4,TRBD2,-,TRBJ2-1,CASSPGGESEQFF,TGTGCCAGCAGCCCGGGGGGGGAGAGTGAGCAGTTCTTC
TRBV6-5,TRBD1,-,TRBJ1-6,CASGRTGNSPLHF,TGTGCCAGCGGCCGGACAGGGAATTCACCCCTCCACTTT
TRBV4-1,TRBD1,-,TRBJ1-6,CASSQDRDSSSYNSPLHF,TGCGCCAGCAGCCAAGATCGGGACAGCAGCTCCTATAATTCACCCCTCCACTTT
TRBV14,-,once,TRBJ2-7,CASSQDIGYEQYF,TGTGCCAGCAGCCAAGATATCGGCTACGAGCAGTACTTC
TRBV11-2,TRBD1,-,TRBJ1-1,CASSLDNMGRGHGEAFF,TGTGCCAGCAGCTTAGATAACATGGGCAGGGGGCATGGGGAAGCTTTCTTT
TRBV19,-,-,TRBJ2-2,CATHQGGELFF,TGTGCCACTCACCAGGGAGGGGAGCTGTTTTTT
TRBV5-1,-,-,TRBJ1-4,CASSSLEVEKLFF,TGCGCCAGCAGCTCGCTAGAGGTTGAAAAACTGTTTTTT
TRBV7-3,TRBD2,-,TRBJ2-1,CASSLRPSGGAISSYNEQFF,TGTGCCAGCAGCTTAAGGCCTAGCGGGGGGGCCATTAGCTCCTACAATGAGCAGTTCTTC
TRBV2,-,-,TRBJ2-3,CASAKDTDTQYF,TGTGCCAGCGCCAAGGACACAGATACGCAGTATTTT
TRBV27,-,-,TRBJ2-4,CASRADWLQNIQYF,TGTGCCAGCAGAGCGGACTGGCTCCAAAACATTCAGTACTTC
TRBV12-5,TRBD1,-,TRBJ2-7,CASGLYRDRGHEQYF,TGTGCTAGTGGTTTGTACAGGGACAGGGGCCACGAGCAGTACTTC
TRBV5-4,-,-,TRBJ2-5,CASSPPGLQETQYF,TGTGCCAGCAGCCCGCCGGGACTGCAAGAGACCCAGTACTTC
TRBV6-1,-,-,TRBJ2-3,CASSEGLGSTDTQYF,TGTGCCAGCAGTGAAGGACTGGGCAGCACAGATACGCAGTATTTT
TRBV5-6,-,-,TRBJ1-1,CASSIGRGVAFF,TGTGCCAGCAGCATTGGACGTGGGGTAGCTTTCTTT
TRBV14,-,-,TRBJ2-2,CASSQLRAGDTGELFF,TGTGCCAGCAGCCAACTAAGGGCAGGGGACACCGGGGAGCTGTTTTTT
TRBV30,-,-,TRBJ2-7,CAWSVMRTSPAYEQYF,TGTGCCTGGAGTGTTATGAGAACTTCACCGGCCTACGAGCAGTACTTC
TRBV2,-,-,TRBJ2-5,CASTGNLQETQYF,TGTGCCAGCACGGGTAACTTACAAGAGACCCAGTACTTC
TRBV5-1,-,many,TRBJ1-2,CASSLVDFGPNYGYTF,TGCGCCAGCAGCTTGGTTGATTTTGGGCCGAACTATGGCTACACCTTC
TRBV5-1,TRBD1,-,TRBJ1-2,CASSLQDRGFGGYTF,TGCGCCAGCAGCTTGCAAGACAGGGGTTTTGGCGGCTACACCTTC
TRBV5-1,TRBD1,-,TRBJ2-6,CASSGIGQGASGANVLTF,TGCGCCAGCAGCGGCATAGGACAGGGGGCCTCTGGGGCCAACGTCCTGACTTTC
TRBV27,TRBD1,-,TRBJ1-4,CASRRPGQGEKLFF,TGTGCCAGCAGACGACCGGGACAGGGGGAAAAACTGTTTTTT
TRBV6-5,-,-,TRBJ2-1,CASSYEGVFTYNEQFF,TGTGCCAGCAGTTACGAGGGTGTCTTCACCTACAATGAGCAGTTCTTC
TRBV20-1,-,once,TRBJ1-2,CSLVEVDGYTF,TGCAGCCTTGTAGAGGTTGATGGCTACACCTTC
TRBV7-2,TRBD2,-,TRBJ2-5,CASSPRGRTAETQYF,TGTGCCAGCAGCCCGCGCGGGAGAACGGCTGAGACCCAGTACTTC
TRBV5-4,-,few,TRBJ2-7,CASSPADRRPDEQYF,TGTGCCAGCAGCCCCGCCGACAGGCGTCCTGACGAGCAGTACTTC
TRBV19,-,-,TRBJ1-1,CASSIVGRLILNTEAFF,TGTGCCAGTAGTATAGTGGGGAGGTTAATCTTGAACACTGAAGCTTTCTTT
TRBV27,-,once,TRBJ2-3,CASSSSPFRGTDTQYF,TGTGCCAGCAGTTCCTCGCCCTTCAGGGGCACAGATACGCAGTATTTT
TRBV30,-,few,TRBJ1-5,CAWSLPPQPQHF,TGTGCCTGGAGTCTCCCCCCCCAGCCCCAGCATTTT
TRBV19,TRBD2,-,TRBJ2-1,CASSIGRRPSSYNEQFF,TGTGCCAGTAGTATCGGGAGGCGACCTAGCTCCTACAATGAGCAGTTCTTC